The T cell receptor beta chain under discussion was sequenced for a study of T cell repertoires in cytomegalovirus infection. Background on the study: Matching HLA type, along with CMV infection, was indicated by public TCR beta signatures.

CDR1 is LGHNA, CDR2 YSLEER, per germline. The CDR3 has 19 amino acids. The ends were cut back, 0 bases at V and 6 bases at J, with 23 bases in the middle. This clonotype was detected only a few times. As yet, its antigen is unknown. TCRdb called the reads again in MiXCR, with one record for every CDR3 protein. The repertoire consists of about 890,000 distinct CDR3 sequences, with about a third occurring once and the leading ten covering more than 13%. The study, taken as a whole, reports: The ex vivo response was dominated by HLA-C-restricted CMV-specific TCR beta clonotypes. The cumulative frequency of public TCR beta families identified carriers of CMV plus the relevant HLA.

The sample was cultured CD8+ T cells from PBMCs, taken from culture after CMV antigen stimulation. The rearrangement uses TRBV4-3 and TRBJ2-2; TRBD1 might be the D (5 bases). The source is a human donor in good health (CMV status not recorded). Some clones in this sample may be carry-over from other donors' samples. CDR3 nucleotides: TGCGCCAGCAGCCAAGATATCAGGGCGGCAGGTCACACCGCCGGGGAGCTGTTTTTT. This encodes CASSQDIRAAGHTAGELFF.